Presented here are 26 T cell receptor beta chains from one specimen sequenced in a study of blood T cell repertoires in COVID-19. The repertoire was sequenced with immunoSEQ multiplex PCR; TCRdb's copy has only in-frame clones and lacks some. The table has 250,000 to 350,000 clones, 87% seen once; the top ten hold approximately 5%. Sequencing was carried out using PBMCs or T cells enriched from blood (not recorded which). The receptors were sampled from a woman in her 30s who had recovered from COVID-19.

The rearrangement uses TRBV19 and TRBJ1-1; 7 bases align to TRBD1. Unmatched junction bases numbered 11, after V lost 6 bases and J lost 7 bases. CDR3 size: 14 residues. The germline gives CDR1 LNHDA, CDR2 SQIVND (reference sequence). The CDR3 protein is CASRGGTGVGEAFF. CDR3 DNA: TGTGCCAGTAGGGGCGGCACAGGGGTTGGTGAAGCTTTCTTT.

This clone appeared once. J is TRBJ2-3 and V is TRBV3-1 (or the pseudogene TRBV3-2), with 10 positions matching TRBD1. The J segment lost 2 bases and the V segment lost 0 bases, leaving 8 bases of the junction unmatched. The germline gives CDR1 LGHDT, CDR2 YNNKEL (reference sequence). This CDR3 has 18 amino acids. CDR3 residues: CASSQDYLGTGVTDTQYF. CDR3 sequence (DNA): TGTGCCAGCAGCCAAGATTATCTCGGGACAGGGGTCACAGATACGCAGTATTTT.

The rearrangement uses TRBV7-9 and TRBJ1-1; TRBD1 is a possible D gene (5 bases). Germline lookup yields CDR1 SEHNR and CDR2 FQNEAQ (reference sequence). This CDR3 contains 15 residues. V was shortened by 11 bases and J by 1 base, with 20 bases between the two germline ends. The CDR3 loop reads CAGAMGQYPNTEAFF. DNA for the CDR3: TGTGCCGGGGCCATGGGGCAGTACCCGAACACTGAAGCTTTCTTT.

V usage is TRBV18 and J usage is TRBJ1-1; D not resolved. The CDR3 contains 13 residues. CDR1 is KGHSH, CDR2 LQKENI, per germline. V dropped 2 bases and J dropped 6 bases, with 10 bases sitting between them. The CDR3, as DNA: TGTGCCAGCTCACCAAGTCACGGGTCTGAAGCTTTCTTT. It yields the protein CASSPSHGSEAFF.

This CDR3 reads CASSTGGFSEPQHF. The DNA of the CDR3 is TGTGCCAGCTCAACAGGGGGCTTCTCCGAGCCCCAGCATTTT. V gene TRBV5-8 combines with J gene TRBJ1-5, with 9 positions matching TRBD1. V was clipped by 7 bases and J by 8 bases; unmatched bases: 10. CDR1 and CDR2 from the germline V gene are SGHTS and YDEGEE. The CDR3 is 14 residues long.

This chain's CDR3 is CASSERLRGPYEQYF. The CDR3 DNA follows: TGTGCCAGCAGTGAAAGGCTGCGGGGGCCCTACGAGCAGTACTTC. The chain employs TRBV2 and TRBJ2-7; TRBD2 is a possible D gene (7 bases). V dropped 2 bases and J dropped 2 bases, with 13 bases sitting between them. This CDR3 has 15 amino acids. CDR1 SNHLY and CDR2 FYNNEI come from the germline V gene.

The chain has TRBV7-8 and TRBJ2-2; 10 positions match TRBD2. V was pared by 5 bases and J by 2 bases, with 14 bases of the junction left unmatched. This CDR3 comprises 19 residues. Germline-derived CDR1 and CDR2 are SGHVS and FQNEAQ. The CDR3: CASSERAGAGGPNTGELFF. The CDR3 bases are TGTGCCAGCAGCGAGAGGGCAGGAGCGGGGGGGCCTAACACCGGGGAGCTGTTTTTT. Using reference TRBV7-8 and TRBJ2-2 for the parts outside the CDR3, the full variable domain is GAGVSQSPRYKVAKRGQDVALRCDPISGHVSLFWYQQALGQGPEFLTYFQNEAQLDKSGLPSDRFFAERPEGSVSTLKIQRTQQEDSAVYLCASSERAGAGGPNTGELFFGEGSRLTVL.

A single count supports this clone. V is TRBV6-5 and J is TRBJ1-6, with D uncertain. The CDR3 contains 15 residues. The germline V gene has CDR1 MNHEY and CDR2 SVGAGI. V lost 3 bases and J lost 7, with 13 bases in between. Written as DNA, the CDR3 is TGTGCCAGCAGTTATCCCCAGGTTTCCAATTCACCCCTCCACTTT. Encoded protein: CASSYPQVSNSPLHF.

This clone was recorded once. This chain connects TRBV6-5 to TRBJ1-1; tentative D call: TRBD1 (5 bases). This CDR3 has 16 amino acids. Germline V gives CDR1 MNHEY, CDR2 SVGAGI. V shed 0 bases and J shed 3 bases, with 14 bases lying between them. The CDR3 reads CASSYSGGYKDTEAFF. The CDR3 nucleotides are TGTGCCAGCAGTTACTCGGGGGGGTATAAGGACACTGAAGCTTTCTTT.

This chain joins TRBV21-1 and TRBJ2-5; the D call in the table, TRBD2, was not verified against the DNA. TRBV21-1 is labeled a pseudogene. The length of the CDR3 is 13 residues. The CDR3 loop is CASSGTYGRSQYF. The DNA of the CDR3 is TGTGCCAGCAGCGGGACTTACGGGCGGAGCCAGTACTTC.

The chain recombines TRBV12-5 with TRBJ2-7, with unresolved D. The V end lost 1 base, the J end lost 7 bases, and 11 bases lay between the germline ends. CDR1 is LGHNT, CDR2 FRNRAP, per germline. The CDR3 is 13 amino acids. CDR3 region: CASGLAPVSEQYF. The CDR3 DNA is TGTGCTAGTGGTTTGGCCCCCGTATCGGAGCAGTACTTC.

The V call is TRBV3-1 (or the pseudogene TRBV3-2), the J call TRBJ1-1; a possible D gene is TRBD1 (6 bases). This CDR3 comprises 18 residues. Germline-derived CDR1 and CDR2 are LGHDT and YNNKEL (reference sequence). Trimming stripped 1 base from V and 3 bases from J, with 21 bases between. Here the CDR3 reads CASSQVGKWGLTDTEAFF. The CDR3 DNA reads as TGTGCCAGCAGCCAAGTCGGGAAGTGGGGGCTCACGGACACTGAAGCTTTCTTT.

V gene TRBV19 combines with J gene TRBJ1-3; 7 positions agree with TRBD1. This CDR3 contains 14 residues. Germline assignment: CDR1 LNHDA and CDR2 SQIVND (reference sequence). Trimming removed 7 bases from V and 4 bases from J; junction bases left unmatched: 7. The CDR3 bases are TGTGCCAGTACCCTCGTGGACAGGGGAAACACCATATATTTT. It yields the protein CASTLVDRGNTIYF. Full variable domain (outside the CDR3, taken from reference TRBV19 and TRBJ1-3): DGGITQSPKYLFRKEGQNVTLSCEQNLNHDAMYWYRQDPGQGLRLIYYSQIVNDFQKGDIAEGYSVSREKKESFPLTVTSAQKNPTAFYLCASTLVDRGNTIYFGEGSWLTVV.

The gene calls are TRBV27 and TRBJ2-1; D is perhaps TRBD2 (5 bases). CDR1 is MNHEY, CDR2 SMNVEV, per germline (reference sequence). Trimming removed 0 bases from V and 6 bases from J, with 9 bases in between. This CDR3 comprises 14 residues. CDR3 in DNA: TGTGCCAGCAGTTTATCGTCCGGACTCAATGAGCAGTTCTTC. Translating it yields CASSLSSGLNEQFF.

This clone came up a few times. The V call is TRBV2, the J call TRBJ1-6; 8 bases fit TRBD1. CDR3 length: 15 residues. Germline assignment: CDR1 SNHLY and CDR2 FYNNEI. Trimming at V came to 6 bases and at J to 13 bases, leaving 14 bases not matched to a gene. The CDR3 is CASSIWTGRNLPLHF. The DNA for the CDR3 is TGTGCCAGCAGCATCTGGACAGGGCGTAATTTGCCCCTCCACTTT.

The CDR3 sequence: CASDLDTSGWTEAFF. CDR3 DNA sequence: TGTGCCAGCGACTTAGACACATCAGGGTGGACTGAAGCTTTCTTT. The chain is built from TRBV6-5 and TRBJ1-1, with a tentative D call TRBD1 (5 bases). V was trimmed by 8 bases and J by 5 bases, leaving 21 bases between them. Germline V gene lookup returns CDR1 MNHEY and CDR2 SVGAGI. The CDR3 is made up of 15 amino acids.

The chain recombines TRBV2 with TRBJ2-7; 8 nucleotides agree with TRBD1. This CDR3 contains 13 residues. The V gene's germline CDR1 is SNHLY and CDR2 FYNNEI. Losses at the gene ends were 6 bases for V and 6 bases for J; bases not matched to a gene: 7. CDR3 amino acids: CASSRDTGGEQYF. Written as DNA, the CDR3 is TGTGCCAGCAGCCGGGACACAGGGGGCGAGCAGTACTTC.

This chain uses TRBV18 with TRBJ1-1, with unresolved D. The CDR3 is 16 residues long. V dropped 5 bases and J dropped 3 bases, with 19 bases sitting between them. The germline CDR1 and CDR2 sequences are KGHSH and LQKENI. The DNA of the CDR3 is TGTGCCAGCTCAGTCAATTCCCCCCGAGGAGACACTGAAGCTTTCTTT. This codes for CASSVNSPRGDTEAFF.

This chain links TRBV3-1 (or the pseudogene TRBV3-2) with TRBJ1-1, with a weak D call TRBD1 (5 bases). The CDR3 consists of 15 residues. Germline V CDR1 and CDR2: LGHDT, YNNKEL (reference sequence). Trimming took off 0 bases at V and 1 base at J, with 9 bases between the two ends. The CDR3 protein is CASSQESTGNTEAFF. The DNA of the CDR3 is TGTGCCAGCAGCCAAGAGTCAACAGGGAACACTGAAGCTTTCTTT.

This clone is a singleton in its sample. The V call is TRBV10-3, the J call TRBJ1-2; 9 nucleotides line up with TRBD1. The CDR3 runs to 13 residues. V shed 11 bases, J shed 3 bases, and the junction held 7 bases outside the gene matches. CDR1 and CDR2 (germline): ENHRY, SYGVKD. The CDR3 protein is CASRDRADYGYTF. DNA of the CDR3: TGTGCCTCCAGGGACAGGGCAGACTATGGCTACACCTTC.

The chain recombines TRBV5-1 with TRBJ2-2, with 8 nucleotides matching TRBD1. In germline, CDR1 is SGHRS, CDR2 YFSETQ. This CDR3 contains 14 residues. V dropped 8 bases and J dropped 2; count of bases not matched to a gene: 5. The CDR3 DNA reads as TGCGCCAGTCAGACAGGGGCCAACACCGGGGAGCTGTTTTTT. This codes for CASQTGANTGELFF.

The V and J genes are TRBV19 and TRBJ1-5, with 10 positions matching TRBD1. V lost 5 bases and J lost 6; bases outside the gene matches: 4. This CDR3 contains 14 residues. CDR1 and CDR2 from the germline V gene are LNHDA and SQIVND (reference sequence). The DNA of the CDR3 is TGTGCCAGTAGTCGCGGACAGGGGGTTCAGCCCCAGCATTTT. It specifies CASSRGQGVQPQHF. The full variable domain, its missing parts supplied by reference TRBV19 and TRBJ1-5, is DGGITQSPKYLFRKEGQNVTLSCEQNLNHDAMYWYRQDPGQGLRLIYYSQIVNDFQKGDIAEGYSVSREKKESFPLTVTSAQKNPTAFYLCASSRGQGVQPQHFGDGTRLSIL.

This clone is a singleton in its sample. This chain connects TRBV6-5 to TRBJ1-2; 9 positions match TRBD1. The CDR3 is 15 amino acids. With V trimmed by 5 bases and J by 8 bases, 12 bases remained unmatched. CDR1 is MNHEY, CDR2 SVGAGI, per germline. CDR3 residues: CASSPHGTGGRGYTF. As DNA, the CDR3 is TGTGCCAGCAGTCCCCACGGAACAGGGGGCCGAGGCTACACCTTC.

In DNA form, the CDR3 reads TGTGCCAGCAGTGACTCGACACCAGCAGGGGGCATCGGCACTGAAGCTTTCTTT. Protein: CASSDSTPAGGIGTEAFF. This sequence joins TRBV6-4 and TRBJ1-1, with TRBD1 identical over 8 bases. This CDR3 spans 18 amino acids. Germline CDR1 reads MRHNA; CDR2 reads SNTAGT. V shed 0 bases, J shed 4 bases, and the junction held 13 bases outside the gene matches.

In its sample, this clone was seen once. The rearrangement joins TRBV19 to TRBJ2-4, with 8 nucleotides matching TRBD1. Looked up from germline, CDR1 is LNHDA and CDR2 is SQIVND (reference sequence). The J segment lost 1 base and the V segment lost 6 bases, leaving 8 bases of the junction unmatched. The CDR3 consists of 16 residues. The CDR3 nucleotides are TGTGCCAGTAGCCCCGGACAGGGCGAGGCCAAAAACATTCAGTACTTC. Amino acids: CASSPGQGEAKNIQYF.

J is TRBJ1-2 and V is TRBV7-2, with unresolved D. This CDR3 contains 15 residues. Trimming removed 5 bases at V and 2 bases at J, with 15 bases between. From germline, CDR1 is SGHTA and CDR2 FQGNSA. The CDR3 DNA sequence: TGTGCCAGCAGCCCATGGGAGGACTGGAACTATGGCTACACCTTC. Translation: CASSPWEDWNYGYTF.